The clone carrying this TCR beta chain has a handful of counts. Its matching antigen is unknown. The sample comes from a study of beta chain features in type 1 diabetes. Whole-study findings and limits: TCRB CDR3s from Type 1 diabetes patients were moderately but significantly shorter in all four CD4+ subsets.

Sorting that relied on CD45RO/CCR7/CD25/CD127/CD95/CD27 yielded CD4+ naive, central memory, regulatory and stem cell-like memory cells. Germline lookup yields CDR1 MGHDK and CDR2 SYGVNS. The CDR3 consists of 13 residues. Trimming removed 8 bases from V and 8 bases from J; junction bases left unmatched: 8. All of the isolated RNA was reverse transcribed, so expressed TCRB transcripts were sequenced. Approximately 3.5 million reads per sample on average were obtained from naive, central memory and regulatory T cell samples. Assay: immunoSEQ multiplex PCR; the TCRdb copy retains only in-frame clones and omits some. The sample shows some 290,000 clones, 14% of them seen only once.

The chain has TRBV25-1 and TRBJ1-4, with 7 bases matching TRBD1. Sequencing was carried out using naive CD4+ T cells from blood. The sequence came from a man aged 25-45 years with type 1 diabetes. CDR3 amino acids: CASSTGRVEKLFF. In DNA form, the CDR3 reads TGTGCCAGCTCGACAGGGCGGGTCGAAAAACTGTTTTTT.